In its sample, the clone carrying this T cell receptor (beta chain) was seen many times. Its antigen is not known. These data come from a study of regulatory T cells in long-lasting Graves disease. Study-wide results and caveats: Whereas new patients shared 1,000 or so public clonotypes, persistent patients shared more, at 2,741.

Time point of the sample: newly diagnosed GD, antithyroid drugs for less than 3 months. Scientists built the TCR library using RNA that was extracted from PBMCs. Libraries of TCR beta came from iRepertoire HTBI primers plus Arm-PCR of CDR3 regions. A single record per CDR3 protein comes from TCRdb applying MiXCR to the multiplex PCR reads. Here the sample spans approximately 210,000 distinct CDR3 sequences, around 19% being singletons. This CDR3 has 20 amino acids. CDR1 is MNHEY and CDR2 is SVGAGI in the germline V gene. V lost 2 bases, J lost 2 bases, and 27 bases lay in between. The chain is built from TRBV6-5 and TRBJ1-2; D possibly corresponds to TRBD1 (6 bases). This receptor was obtained from a female donor with Graves disease. Sequencing used peripheral blood mononuclear cells (PBMCs), obtained at new diagnosis, from a patient treated with antithyroid drugs. The DNA of the CDR3 is TGTGCCAGCAGTTACATGACCGCGAACAGGGCTTCGATCTCGAACTATGGCTACACCTTC. Protein product: CASSYMTANRASISNYGYTF.